The rows below give T cell receptor beta chains drawn from one sample of a study of cytomegalovirus exposure and HLA in healthy donors. Profiling relied on immunoSEQ multiplex PCR, and the TCRdb table lists in-frame clones only, not all of them. This sample has about 120,000 clones; approximately 17% occur once, and the top ten carry about 3.1%. Sequencing used PBMCs. Receptors originate from a female donor in good health and CMV-seropositive. Both conserved end residues are part of each CDR3. D genes are given only for firm matches. Clone size is given for some rows only: seen once, a few or many times, or a class if the clone is expanded.

length	V	D	J	size	DNA	CDR3
12	TRBV29-1	NA	TRBJ1-3	few	TGCAGCGCAGGGCTTTTGGGAAACACCATATATTTT	CSAGLLGNTIYF
15	TRBV5-1	NA	TRBJ2-2	NA	TGCGCCAGCAGCTTCAAGGGGGCGAACACCGGGGAGCTGTTTTTT	CASSFKGANTGELFF
15	TRBV7-9	TRBD1	TRBJ2-5	NA	TGTGCCAGCAGCCTCTGGGCAGGGGGTGGGGAGACCCAGTACTTC	CASSLWAGGGETQYF
17	TRBV6-1	NA	TRBJ2-1	NA	TGTGCCAGCAGTGAAGCGCAGAGGACATTCCCCTCAAATGAGCAGTTCTTC	CASSEAQRTFPSNEQFF
14	TRBV5-1	TRBD2	TRBJ2-7	NA	TGCGCCAGCAGCTTACGCGGGGGGAACTACGAGCAGTACTTC	CASSLRGGNYEQYF
15	TRBV27	TRBD2	TRBJ2-3	few	TGTGCCAGCAGTCCAAGACTAGCGGGGGATCGTACGCAGTATTTT	CASSPRLAGDRTQYF
15	TRBV5-6	NA	TRBJ1-1	few	TGTGCCAGCAGCTCGGGGGGGGCGGGTGGAACTGAAGCTTTCTTT	CASSSGGAGGTEAFF
16	TRBV13	NA	TRBJ2-1	few	TGTGCCAGCAGCCAAATAGGACAGTTGTCCTACAATGAGCAGTTCTTC	CASSQIGQLSYNEQFF
15	TRBV10-3	TRBD2	TRBJ2-2	few	TGTGCCATCAGAGGGACTAGCGGTAGCACCGGGGAGCTGTTTTTT	CAIRGTSGSTGELFF
17	TRBV4-2	NA	TRBJ1-5	few	TGTGCCAGCAGCCAAGTTCGAGGCGGGTATAGCAATCAGCCCCAGCATTTT	CASSQVRGGYSNQPQHF
15	TRBV7-9	TRBD2	TRBJ2-7	NA	TGTGCCAGCAGCTTAAGGACTAGCGGACGCTACGAGCAGTACTTC	CASSLRTSGRYEQYF
14	TRBV5-1	NA	TRBJ1-2	few	TGCGCCAGCAGCATGGACACCGCCAATCGCCAGTTCCTCTTC	CASSMDTANRQFLF
15	TRBV27	NA	TRBJ1-2	NA	TGTGCCAGCAGTTTACCCTCGACAGATAACTATGGCTACACCTTC	CASSLPSTDNYGYTF
15	TRBV15	TRBD2	TRBJ2-7	NA	TGTGCCACCAGCAGAGACCGGGGGGGGGCGAGCGAGCAGTACTTC	CATSRDRGGASEQYF
17	TRBV5-1	TRBD2	TRBJ2-1	NA	TGCGCCAGCAGCTTGCTCGCTAGCGGGAGTTCCTACAATGAGCAGTTCTTC	CASSLLASGSSYNEQFF
17	TRBV7-2	TRBD2	TRBJ2-7	few	TGTGCCAGCAGCCCGAGACTAGCGGGGGGCGCAGTGGGGGAGCAGTACTTC	CASSPRLAGGAVGEQYF
17	TRBV7-9	TRBD2	TRBJ2-5	few	TGTGCCAGCAGCTTTGCTCCGGGGGGAGGTGTAAAAGAGACCCAGTACTTC	CASSFAPGGGVKETQYF
14	TRBV5-1	NA	TRBJ2-3	many	TGCGCCAGCAGCTTGAAGACTGGCACAGATACGCAGTATTTT	CASSLKTGTDTQYF
14	TRBV2	NA	TRBJ1-1	few	TGTGCCAGCAGTGCCGATGCGGGGTTCCCTGAAGCTTTCTTT	CASSADAGFPEAFF
15	TRBV5-5	NA	TRBJ2-7	few	TGTGCCAGCAGCCCTACGACCTATCGGGTCGGCGAGCAGTACTTC	CASSPTTYRVGEQYF
13	TRBV28	NA	TRBJ1-2	NA	TGTGCCAGCAGTGGGGACATAGACTATGGCTACACCTTC	CASSGDIDYGYTF
14	TRBV30	TRBD2	TRBJ2-7	NA	TGTGCCTGGAGGGAAGCGGGAGGGTCCTACGAGCAGTACTTC	CAWREAGGSYEQYF
11	TRBV7-9	TRBD1	TRBJ2-5	NA	TGTGCCAGCAGCCCACGGGACAGCGTTGACTTC	CASSPRDSVDF
14	TRBV5-1	NA	TRBJ2-7	few	TGCGCCAGCAGCTCATCCGGGACAAGATCACAGCAGTACTTC	CASSSSGTRSQQYF
15	TRBV30	NA	TRBJ1-5	few	TGTGCCTGGAGTGTAGGGGCAGGGAGGGATCAGCCCCAGCATTTT	CAWSVGAGRDQPQHF
12	TRBV6-5	NA	TRBJ1-4	NA	TGTGCCAGCAGTCCGGGTGCGGAAAAACTGTTTTTT	CASSPGAEKLFF
18	TRBV9	TRBD2	TRBJ2-2	few	TGTGCCAGCAGCGTAGCATCAACTAGCGGGGGGTACACCGGGGAGCTGTTTTTT	CASSVASTSGGYTGELFF
17	TRBV11-2	NA	TRBJ2-4	NA	TGTGCCAGCAGCTTAGTCTCAGGGGTTGGGAGTAAAAACATTCAGTACTTC	CASSLVSGVGSKNIQYF
15	TRBV4-3	TRBD2	TRBJ2-1	few	TGCGCCAGCAGCCATGGGACTAGCGGGAACAATGAGCAGTTCTTC	CASSHGTSGNNEQFF
15	TRBV5-1	NA	TRBJ2-5	few	TGCGCCAGCAGCTCACGTTTAGGGGGTGAGGAGACCCAGTACTTC	CASSSRLGGEETQYF
14	TRBV6-5	TRBD1	TRBJ2-7	few	TGTGCCGGCAGTAGGGGACAGAGATACTACGAGCAGTACTTC	CAGSRGQRYYEQYF
16	TRBV7-2	NA	TRBJ1-4	NA	TGTGCCAGCAGCTCGGTCCGGGAAGATGGTAATGAAAAACTGTTTTTT	CASSSVREDGNEKLFF
16	TRBV4-3	TRBD2	TRBJ2-3	NA	TGCGCCAGCAGCCAAGGTCTAGCGGGGAGCACAGATACGCAGTATTTT	CASSQGLAGSTDTQYF
14	TRBV2	NA	TRBJ2-5	NA	TGTGCCAGCAGTGATATGTTCAGCCAAGAGACCCAGTACTTC	CASSDMFSQETQYF
13	TRBV2	NA	TRBJ1-4	NA	TGTGCCAGCAGTGGGAGGGCTAATGAAAAACTGTTTTTT	CASSGRANEKLFF
16	TRBV5-4	NA	TRBJ2-5	few	TGTGCCAGCAGCCGCGTGGCGGAGAACATCCAAGAGACCCAGTACTTC	CASSRVAENIQETQYF
12	TRBV28	NA	TRBJ2-7	few	TGTGCCAGCAGTTTAGCGGCGGGGGAGCAGTACTTC	CASSLAAGEQYF
16	TRBV5-4	NA	TRBJ2-7	NA	TGTGCCAGCAGCTTGGCCTCGGGTCTCCAGAGCTGGGAGCAGTACTTC	CASSLASGLQSWEQYF
15	TRBV28	NA	TRBJ2-7	NA	TGTGCCAGCAGTTTACCAGGGGAAAGGACCTACGAGCAGTACTTC	CASSLPGERTYEQYF
14	TRBV5-4	TRBD2	TRBJ2-1	few	TGTGCCAGCAGCTTGGGGCGGAGGGGAGGGGAGGCGTTCTTC	CASSLGRRGGEAFF
14	TRBV10-3	TRBD1	TRBJ1-1	NA	TGTGCCATCAGTGAAGGGGGCCGGAGCACTGAAGCTTTCTTT	CAISEGGRSTEAFF
13	TRBV7-2	NA	TRBJ2-7	NA	TGTGCCAGCAGCCAAGGACAGTACTACGAGCAGTACTTC	CASSQGQYYEQYF
15	TRBV12-5	NA	TRBJ1-2	NA	TGTGCTAGTGGTTTGGTCAGGACAGTTGGCTATGGCTACACCTTC	CASGLVRTVGYGYTF
16	TRBV9	TRBD2	TRBJ2-3	few	TGTGCCAGCAGCGTTACTAGCGGGAGTATCGCAGATACGCAGTATTTT	CASSVTSGSIADTQYF
14	TRBV28	NA	TRBJ1-2	NA	TGTGCCAGCAGTTTACGTGCGGCTAGCTATGGCTACACCTTC	CASSLRAASYGYTF
13	TRBV5-6	NA	TRBJ1-2	few	TGTGCCAGCAGCTTTTCCAGTAACTATGGCTACACCTTC	CASSFSSNYGYTF